The clone carrying this TCR beta chain was seen a few times. The CDR3 covers 16 residues. CDR1 and CDR2 (germline): SGHDN, FVKESK. The V and J ends lost 4 bases and 1 base respectively, with 15 bases between them. The data belong to a study of cytomegalovirus exposure and HLA in healthy donors. In the PCR, 60 Vbeta and 13 Jbeta primers were used. Assay used: immunoSEQ multiplex PCR; TCRdb lists only in-frame clones, some missing. The sample yields some 200,000 clones, about 9.4% seen once. Material for sequencing was PBMCs. This sequence originates from a woman in her twenties or thirties in good health and CMV-seropositive. This chain connects TRBV14 to TRBJ2-3; D might be TRBD2 (5 bases). The CDR3 DNA reads as TGTGCCAGCAGCCCCATACTTACTAGGGGCACAGATACGCAGTATTTT. Translated, it gives CASSPILTRGTDTQYF.